Given below is one T cell receptor (beta chain) in context. Assay used: immunoSEQ multiplex PCR; TCRdb lists only in-frame clones, some missing. The sample records some 9,400 clones, 59% being singletons. The sample originates from a study of sequential checkpoint blockade in melanoma. Treatment described: randomized to nivolumab then ipilimumab (arm A) or the reverse (arm B). V lost 2 bases and J lost 1, with 9 bases in between. The CDR3 covers 14 residues. Germline CDR1 reads MNHEY; CDR2 reads SMNVEV (reference sequence). The clonotype originates from a human donor with melanoma. The rearrangement joins TRBV27 to TRBJ2-7; D not resolved. Sequenced here: CD8+ T cells sorted from blood (inferred from file names), sampled from a patient given nivolumab and ipilimumab in sequence. The CDR3 nucleotides are TGTGCCAGCAGTTTAGGAGTTACGTCCTACGAGCAGTACTTC. Encoded protein: CASSLGVTSYEQYF.